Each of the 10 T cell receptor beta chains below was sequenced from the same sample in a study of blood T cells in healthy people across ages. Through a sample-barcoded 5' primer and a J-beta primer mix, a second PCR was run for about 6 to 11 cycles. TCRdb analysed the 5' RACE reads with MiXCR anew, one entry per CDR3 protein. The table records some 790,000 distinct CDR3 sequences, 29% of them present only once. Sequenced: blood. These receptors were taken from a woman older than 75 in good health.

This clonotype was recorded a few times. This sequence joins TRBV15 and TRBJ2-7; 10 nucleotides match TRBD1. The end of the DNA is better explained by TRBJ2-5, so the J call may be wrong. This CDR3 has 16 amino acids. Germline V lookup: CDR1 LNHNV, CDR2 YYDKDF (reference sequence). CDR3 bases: TGTGCCACCAGCAGAGGGGGACAGGGGAGTAGGGAGACCCAGTACTTC. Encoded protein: CATSRGGQGSRETQYF.

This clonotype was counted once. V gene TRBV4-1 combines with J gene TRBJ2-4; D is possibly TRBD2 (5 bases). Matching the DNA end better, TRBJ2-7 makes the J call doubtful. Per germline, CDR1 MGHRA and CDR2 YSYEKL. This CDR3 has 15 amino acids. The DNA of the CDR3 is TGCGCCAGCAGCCCGGGCCTAGGAGGCTCCTACGAGCAGTACGTC. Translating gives CASSPGLGGSYEQYV.

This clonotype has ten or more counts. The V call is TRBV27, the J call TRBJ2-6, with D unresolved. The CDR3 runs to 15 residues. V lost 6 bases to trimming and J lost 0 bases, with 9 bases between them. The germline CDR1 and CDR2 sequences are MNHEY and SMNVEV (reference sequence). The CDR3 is CASRTWSSGANVLTF. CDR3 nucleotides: TGTGCCAGCAGGACGTGGAGCTCTGGGGCCAACGTCCTGACTTTC.

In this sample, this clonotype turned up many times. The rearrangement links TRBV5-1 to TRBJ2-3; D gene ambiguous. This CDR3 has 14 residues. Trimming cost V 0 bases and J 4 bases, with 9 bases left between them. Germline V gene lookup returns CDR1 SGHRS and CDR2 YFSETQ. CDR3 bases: TGCGCCAGCAGCTTGGGAGGAAAACCAGATACGCAGTATTTT. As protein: CASSLGGKPDTQYF.

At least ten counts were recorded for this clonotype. As DNA, the CDR3 is TGTGCCAGCAGTCGACCTGGGACAGGTATGGAGACCCAGTACTTC. Translating gives CASSRPGTGMETQYF. V is TRBV6-2 or TRBV6-3 and J is TRBJ2-5, with TRBD1 identical over 8 bases. Germline V gene data show CDR1 as MNHEY and CDR2 as SVGEGT. Trimming removed 5 bases from V and 5 bases from J; junction bases left unmatched: 10. CDR3 length: 15 residues.

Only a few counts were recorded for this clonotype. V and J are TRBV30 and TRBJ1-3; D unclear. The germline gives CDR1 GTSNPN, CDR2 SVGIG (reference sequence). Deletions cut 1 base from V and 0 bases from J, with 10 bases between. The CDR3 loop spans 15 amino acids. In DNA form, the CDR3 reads TGTGCCTGGAGTGGGATGTTCTTCTCTGGAAACACCATATATTTT. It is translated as CAWSGMFFSGNTIYF.

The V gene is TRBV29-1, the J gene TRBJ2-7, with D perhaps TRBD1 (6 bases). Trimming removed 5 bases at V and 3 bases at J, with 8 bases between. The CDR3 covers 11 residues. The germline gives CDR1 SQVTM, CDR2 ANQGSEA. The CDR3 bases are TGCAGCGTTAAGGACAGCTACGAGCAGTACTTC. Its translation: CSVKDSYEQYF.

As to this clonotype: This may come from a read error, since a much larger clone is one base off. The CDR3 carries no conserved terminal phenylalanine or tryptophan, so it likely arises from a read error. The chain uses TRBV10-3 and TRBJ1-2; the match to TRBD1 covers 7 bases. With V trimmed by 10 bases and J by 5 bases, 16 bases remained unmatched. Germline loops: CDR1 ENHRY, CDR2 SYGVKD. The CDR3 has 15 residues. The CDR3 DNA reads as TGTGCCACTAACAGGGGAAGGGAAGCTCTATATGGCTACACCTTA. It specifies CATNRGREALYGYTL.

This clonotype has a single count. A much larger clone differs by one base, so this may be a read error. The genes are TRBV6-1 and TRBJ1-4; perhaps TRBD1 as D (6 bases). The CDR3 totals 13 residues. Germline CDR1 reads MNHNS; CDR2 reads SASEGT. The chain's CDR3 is CASSGQRNEKRFF. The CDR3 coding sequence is TGTGCCAGCAGCGGACAGCGTAATGAAAAACGGTTTTTT.

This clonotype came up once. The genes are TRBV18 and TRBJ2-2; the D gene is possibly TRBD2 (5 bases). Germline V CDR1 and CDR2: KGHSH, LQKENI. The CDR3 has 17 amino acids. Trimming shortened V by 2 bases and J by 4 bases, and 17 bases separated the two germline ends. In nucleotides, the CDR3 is TGTGCCAGCTCACCATTCTACACCAGCGGTAGCACCGGGGAGCTGTTTTTT. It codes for CASSPFYTSGSTGELFF.